This TCR beta chain was identified during a study of blood T cell repertoires in COVID-19. Study context: Sample material is recorded as cDNA or gDNA derived from T cells, B-cell-depleted T cells, or PBMCs.

In the original workflow: Scientists estimated how many nucleated cells there were by amplifying reference gene primers. Only in-frame clones appear in the TCRdb table, and some are missing; sequencing was by immunoSEQ multiplex PCR. V, J and clone size are taken as reported in that table, and D and trimming were inferred from the DNA itself. The repertoire holds roughly 250,000 clones, with around 83% as singletons. Material for sequencing was peripheral blood. The receptor was derived from a woman of 80 years or more with acute or convalescent COVID-19.

CDR3 loop: CASSQETSGAPEQYF. CDR3 coding DNA: TGTGCCAGCAGCCAAGAAACTAGCGGGGCCCCCGAGCAGTACTTC. The chain carries TRBV4-2 and TRBJ2-7; 10 nucleotides line up with TRBD2. CDR1 is LGHNA and CDR2 is YNFKEQ in the germline V gene. J lost 6 bases, V lost 0 bases, and 5 bases had no gene match. This CDR3 spans 15 amino acids.